The 30 T cell receptor beta chains given below trace back to one sample, sequenced in a study of T cell repertoires in ileal Crohn's disease. The data were produced by immunoSEQ multiplex PCR, yet TCRdb's version contains in-frame clones alone and is incomplete. The sample lists about 14,000 clones, 65% to 80% occurring once. Time point meaning: inflamed ileum from the surgical specimen. The sample comprised ileal tissue. These receptors all stem from an adult with Crohn's disease.

This clone has more than one count but fewer than ten. The chain recombines TRBV7-9 with TRBJ1-2, with D unclear. The CDR3 spans 14 residues. V lost 7 bases, J lost 0 bases, and 12 bases lay in between. Germline V gene sequence: CDR1 SEHNR, CDR2 FQNEAQ (reference sequence). The CDR3 spells CASNAAGSNYGYTF. The CDR3 coding sequence is TGTGCCAGCAATGCCGCCGGGTCTAACTATGGCTACACCTTC.

Turning to this clone: Other nucleotide sequences in the sample specify the same CDR3. The V call is TRBV6-1, the J call TRBJ1-1; D is perhaps TRBD1 (6 bases). Germline V gene lookup returns CDR1 MNHNS and CDR2 SASEGT. The CDR3 is 15 residues long. Trimming took off 0 bases at V and 4 bases at J, with 12 bases between the two ends. Here the CDR3 reads CASSEAAGAVTEAFF. The CDR3 region has the DNA TGTGCCAGCAGTGAAGCCGCGGGGGCGGTCACTGAAGCTTTCTTT.

A single count supports this clone. The chain combines TRBV6-1 with TRBJ2-7; TRBD1 agrees at 8 bases. Germline V gives CDR1 MNHNS, CDR2 SASEGT. The length of the CDR3 is 12 residues. Unmatched junction bases numbered 5, after V lost 6 bases and J lost 7 bases. The chain's CDR3 is CASSPTGGEQYF. The CDR3 nucleotides are TGTGCCAGCAGCCCAACAGGGGGTGAGCAGTACTTC.

The chain couples TRBV4-1 to TRBJ1-1, with unresolved D. This CDR3 has 15 amino acids. From germline, CDR1 is MGHRA and CDR2 YSYEKL. Deletions cut 4 bases from V and 3 bases from J, with 15 bases between. CDR3 DNA sequence: TGCGCCAGCAGCCGGATACTGAGTGCGGACACTGAAGCTTTCTTT. Translated, it gives CASSRILSADTEAFF.

The chain couples TRBV9 to TRBJ2-5, with D possibly matching TRBD2 (6 bases). V was clipped by 0 bases and J by 2 bases, with 14 bases between them. The germline V gene has CDR1 SGDLS and CDR2 YYNGEE. The CDR3 runs 16 residues. CDR3 sequence: CASSVEGLSGQETQYF. The CDR3 coding sequence is TGTGCCAGCAGCGTAGAGGGACTCTCGGGGCAAGAGACCCAGTACTTC.

V and J are TRBV5-6 and TRBJ1-5; tentatively, D is TRBD1 (5 bases). V was shortened by 1 base and J by 7 bases, with 18 bases between the two germline ends. The CDR3 runs 16 residues. The V gene's germline CDR1 is SGHDT and CDR2 YYEEEE. CDR3 sequence (DNA): TGTGCCAGCAGCTTGACAAGAGGGGTTATAGGACAGCCCCAGCATTTT. Encoded protein: CASSLTRGVIGQPQHF. Based on the CDR3 plus reference TRBV5-6 and TRBJ1-5, the full variable domain is DAGVTQSPTHLIKTRGQQVTLRCSPKSGHDTVSWYQQALGQGPQFIFQYYEEEERQRGNFPDRFSGHQFPNYSSELNVNALLLGDSALYLCASSLTRGVIGQPQHFGDGTRLSIL.

This chain uses TRBV13 with TRBJ2-7, with a possible D match to TRBD1 (6 bases). Trimming removed 5 bases at V and 0 bases at J, with 17 bases between. This CDR3 is built from 16 residues. Germline assignment: CDR1 PRHDT and CDR2 FYEKMQ (reference sequence). The CDR3 here is CASSPRQASFSYEQYF. DNA for the CDR3: TGTGCCAGCAGCCCTCGACAGGCCTCTTTCTCCTACGAGCAGTACTTC.

This clone was observed a few times. The V call is TRBV5-5, the J call TRBJ1-2; D remains ambiguous. The CDR3 sequence is 13 residues long. The germline V gene encodes CDR1 SGHKS and CDR2 YYEKEE (reference sequence). V was cut by 0 bases and J by 8 bases, with 11 bases left in between. The CDR3 nucleotides are TGTGCCAGCAGCTTGGATGGCGAGAGGGGCTACACCTTC. The encoded protein is CASSLDGERGYTF.

By sample fraction, this clone is medium-sized. The V call is TRBV6-1, the J call TRBJ1-5; 11 bases map to TRBD1. J was trimmed by 6 bases and V by 6 bases; bases with no gene match: 4. Looked up from germline, CDR1 is MNHNS and CDR2 is SASEGT. CDR3 size: 14 residues. CDR3 protein: CASSPGTGGQPQHF. As DNA, the CDR3 is TGTGCCAGCAGCCCCGGGACAGGGGGTCAGCCCCAGCATTTT.

This chain joins TRBV5-1 and TRBJ2-1; D gene unclear. The CDR3 sequence is 12 residues long. Looked up from germline, CDR1 is SGHRS and CDR2 is YFSETQ. V dropped 0 bases and J dropped 5 bases, with 3 bases sitting between them. CDR3 region: CASSLGDNEQFF. Written as DNA, the CDR3 is TGCGCCAGCAGCTTGGGCGACAATGAGCAGTTCTTC.

The genes are TRBV6-1 and TRBJ1-1, with no clear D. Germline CDR1 reads MNHNS; CDR2 reads SASEGT. This CDR3 is built from 13 residues. Trimming stripped 8 bases from V and 0 bases from J, with 10 bases between. The CDR3 is CASVRHLNTEAFF. The DNA for the CDR3 is TGTGCCAGCGTAAGACACTTGAACACTGAAGCTTTCTTT.

V and J are TRBV9 and TRBJ1-1; 10 bases agree with TRBD1. The junction had 11 bases not matched to a gene; V was cut back by 3 bases and J by 3 bases. CDR1 and CDR2 from the germline V gene are SGDLS and YYNGEE. CDR3 size: 17 residues. CDR3 loop: CASSDWDRGRRDTEAFF. The CDR3 DNA reads TGTGCCAGCAGCGACTGGGACAGGGGCCGTAGGGACACTGAAGCTTTCTTT. Complete variable domain (other parts from reference TRBV9 and TRBJ1-1): DSGVTQTPKHLITATGQRVTLRCSPRSGDLSVYWYQQSLDQGLQFLIQYYNGEERAKGNILERFSAQQFPDLHSELNLSSLELGDSALYFCASSDWDRGRRDTEAFFGQGTRLTVV.

V and J are TRBV7-9 and TRBJ2-5; the D call may be TRBD1 or TRBD2 (5 bases each). V was cut by 3 bases and J by 1 base, with 15 bases left in between. CDR1 and CDR2 (germline): SEHNR, FQNEAQ (reference sequence). The CDR3 is 16 residues long. The CDR3 here is CASSLYEGHGQETQYF. The DNA for the CDR3 is TGTGCCAGCAGCTTGTACGAGGGGCACGGCCAAGAGACCCAGTACTTC.

CDR3 DNA sequence: TGTGCCAGCAGCTTAGAGGCTACCTACGAGCAGTACTTC. It codes for CASSLEATYEQYF. The chain links TRBV11-2 to TRBJ2-7; no firm D call. This CDR3 is built from 13 residues. Germline V CDR1 and CDR2: SGHAT, FQNNGV. V gave up 0 bases and J gave up 2 bases, with 5 bases separating them.

The chain carries TRBV13 and TRBJ1-2; a possible D gene is TRBD1 (5 bases). This CDR3 is built from 15 residues. The germline V gene encodes CDR1 PRHDT and CDR2 FYEKMQ (reference sequence). Trimming took off 2 bases at V and 2 bases at J, with 12 bases between the two ends. The CDR3 reads CASSLMSGTNYGYTF. The CDR3 DNA sequence: TGTGCCAGCAGCTTAATGTCTGGGACCAACTATGGCTACACCTTC.

The chain has TRBV4-2 and TRBJ2-5; D assignment may be TRBD1 or TRBD2 (5 bases each). CDR1 and CDR2 from the germline V gene are LGHNA and YNFKEQ. CDR3 length: 15 amino acids. V lost 0 bases, J lost 6 bases, and 14 bases lay in between. The CDR3 region has the DNA TGTGCCAGCAGCCAAGATCTTGGGGGAGCGCAGACCCAGTACTTC. Its protein is CASSQDLGGAQTQYF.

This clone was found a few times. V and J are TRBV19 and TRBJ1-1; 10 bases map to TRBD1. The junction had 7 bases not matched to a gene; V was cut back by 6 bases and J by 6 bases. Germline assignment: CDR1 LNHDA and CDR2 SQIVND (reference sequence). This CDR3 is 14 amino acids long. The CDR3, as DNA: TGTGCCAGTAGAGCGGGACAGGGGATTCCTGAAGCTTTCTTT. Residues: CASRAGQGIPEAFF.

The chain combines TRBV5-6 with TRBJ2-7; perhaps TRBD1 as D (6 bases). V lost 5 bases, J lost 1 base, and 13 bases lay in between. The germline CDR1 and CDR2 sequences are SGHDT and YYEEEE. This CDR3 is built from 14 residues. CDR3 residues: CASSRGQISYEQYF. Written as DNA, the CDR3 is TGTGCCAGCAGTCGCGGACAGATTTCCTACGAGCAGTACTTC.

This clone is medium-sized (0.01 to 0.1%) in the sample. This CDR3 is CASSLSGTTNSPLHF. The DNA of the CDR3 is TGTGCCAGCAGCTTATCCGGGACAACCAATTCACCCCTCCACTTT. This chain joins TRBV7-9 and TRBJ1-6; D is perhaps TRBD1 (6 bases). V was shortened by 2 bases and J by 7 bases, with 12 bases between the two germline ends. This CDR3 is built from 15 residues. Germline CDR1 SEHNR, CDR2 FQNEAQ (reference sequence).

This clone came up once. The chain uses TRBV7-6 and TRBJ2-4; 7 bases line up with TRBD1. This CDR3 is built from 18 residues. The J segment lost 7 bases and the V segment lost 1 base, leaving 16 bases of the junction unmatched. Germline assignment: CDR1 SGHVS and CDR2 FNYEAQ. This CDR3 reads CASSLGPRGPGQKNIQYF. The CDR3 coding sequence is TGTGCCAGCAGCTTAGGGCCTCGGGGTCCGGGACAGAAGAACATTCAGTACTTC.

A word on this clone: Other nucleotide sequences in the sample specify the same CDR3. The chain links TRBV6-1 to TRBJ1-4; D remains ambiguous. This CDR3 spans 12 amino acids. Trimming left V 1 base short and J 6 bases short, with 3 bases between. Germline loops: CDR1 MNHNS, CDR2 SASEGT. In DNA form, the CDR3 reads TGTGCCAGCAGTGAAGGGTATGAAAAACTGTTTTTT. This gives the protein CASSEGYEKLFF.

The V gene is TRBV7-7, the J gene TRBJ1-6; D remains ambiguous. V shed 1 base and J shed 5 bases, with 3 bases lying between them. Per the germline V gene, CDR1 is SSHAT and CDR2 is FNYEAQ (reference sequence). The CDR3 sequence is 13 residues long. DNA of the CDR3: TGTGCCAGCAGCTTAGACGATAATTCACCCCTCCACTTT. This sequence encodes CASSLDDNSPLHF.

In this sample, this clone turned up a few times. This chain connects TRBV18 to TRBJ2-1, with 7 bases identical to TRBD1. With 3 bases clipped from V and 5 bases from J, the junction kept 10 bases outside the gene matches. Germline CDR1 reads KGHSH; CDR2 reads LQKENI. This CDR3 comprises 16 residues. CDR3 region: CASSPRAGQGDNEQFF. The CDR3 DNA reads TGTGCCAGCTCACCCCGGGCAGGCCAGGGGGACAATGAGCAGTTCTTC.

A note on this clone: This sample includes further DNA sequences coding for the same CDR3. J is TRBJ1-2 and V is TRBV19, with 7 positions matching TRBD1. Germline CDR1 and CDR2: LNHDA and SQIVND (reference sequence). With V trimmed by 5 bases and J by 8 bases, 8 bases remained unmatched. The CDR3 loop spans 13 amino acids. CDR3 residues: CASSFRQGGGYTF. DNA of the CDR3: TGTGCCAGTAGTTTTCGACAGGGCGGAGGCTACACCTTC.

The chain is built from TRBV16 and TRBJ1-1; D gene unclear. The CDR3 is made up of 14 amino acids. The ends were cut back, 1 base at V and 0 bases at J, with 6 bases in the middle. The germline gives CDR1 KGHSY, CDR2 FQNENV. The CDR3 DNA follows: TGTGCCAGCAGCCAATTGACCATGAACACTGAAGCTTTCTTT. Translating gives CASSQLTMNTEAFF.

The chain uses TRBV6-4 and TRBJ2-3; 8 bases fit TRBD2. Per germline, CDR1 MRHNA and CDR2 SNTAGT. The CDR3 extends over 15 amino acids. The junction had 6 bases not matched to a gene; V was cut back by 6 bases and J by 1 base. The CDR3 region has the DNA TGTGCCAGCAGCCTCAGCGGGGGTGGCACAGATACGCAGTATTTT. Translating gives CASSLSGGGTDTQYF.

The genes are TRBV7-9 and TRBJ1-2, with D hard to call. V was trimmed by 5 bases and J by 6 bases, leaving 16 bases between them. Germline CDR1 and CDR2: SEHNR and FQNEAQ (reference sequence). The CDR3 runs 14 residues. The CDR3 protein is CASSLLGGQDGYTF. CDR3 DNA: TGTGCCAGCAGCCTCCTAGGAGGGCAGGATGGCTACACCTTC.

This rearrangement joins TRBV19 to TRBJ1-4, with 9 bases lining up with TRBD1. Germline lookup yields CDR1 LNHDA and CDR2 SQIVND (reference sequence). V gave up 5 bases and J gave up 8 bases; unmatched junction bases: 18. The CDR3 contains 18 residues. In DNA form, the CDR3 reads TGTGCCAGTAGTCAAGATCGGCGCCGGACAGGGGCGGTGGAAAAACTGTTTTTT. Translating gives CASSQDRRRTGAVEKLFF.

This clone has just a few counts. The CDR3 here is CASSLDYGGISYNEQFF. The DNA for the CDR3 is TGTGCCAGCAGTTTAGACTACGGGGGGATATCCTACAATGAGCAGTTCTTC. The chain couples TRBV27 to TRBJ2-1, with 7 bases lining up with TRBD2. Germline CDR1 and CDR2: MNHEY and SMNVEV (reference sequence). This CDR3 has 17 amino acids. V dropped 2 bases and J dropped 1; count of bases not matched to a gene: 8.

The genes are TRBV6-1 and TRBJ1-2; D perhaps matches TRBD1 (5 bases). CDR3 length: 13 amino acids. Trimming took off 3 bases at V and 5 bases at J, with 10 bases between the two ends. The germline CDR1 and CDR2 sequences are MNHNS and SASEGT. CDR3 protein: CASSDGAEYGYTF. DNA of the CDR3: TGTGCCAGCAGTGATGGGGCGGAGTATGGCTACACCTTC.